This entry features one T cell receptor (beta chain) sequence. Antigen specificity is unknown. This record belongs to a study of OX40 agonist ivuxolimab in advanced cancers. Across the whole study: A diagnosis of hepatocellular carcinoma, melanoma, renal cell or head and neck cancer was present in dose-escalation patients. The study's findings and limits: More expanded clones were found, on average, in CD8+ than in CD4+ T cells.

TCRdb's table, derived via immunoSEQ multiplex PCR, lists solely in-frame clones and lacks some. The sample comprises approximately 12,000 clones, roughly two thirds of which are singletons, and about 10% rests with the top ten. The sequenced sample was CD4+ or CD8+ T cells sorted from blood, obtained in a trial of the OX40 agonist ivuxolimab. The origin of this receptor is an adult with an advanced solid tumor such as melanoma, head and neck, liver or kidney cancer.

The CDR3, as DNA: TGTGCCAGCAGTTCCTTATTAGTCTACGAGCAGTACTTC. Translated: CASSSLLVYEQYF. The rearrangement uses TRBV6-6 and TRBJ2-7; D gene uncertain. The CDR3 contains 13 residues. Trimming left V 4 bases short and J 3 bases short, with 10 bases between. Germline V gene lookup returns CDR1 MNHNY and CDR2 SVGAGI (reference sequence).